These T cell receptor beta chains were read from a single sample in a study of human T cells and chemical hapten exposure. MiXCR, applied by TCRdb to the RACE reads, yields one record per CDR3 protein. The sample carries 25,000 to 35,000 distinct CDR3 sequences, less than 8% recorded once. Sequences were obtained from whole blood. These receptors were collected from a human donor in good health. Some clones in this sample may be carry-over from other donors' samples. CDR3s include the opening cysteine and the closing phenylalanine or tryptophan. Fields, in order: V gene, D gene, J gene, clone size, CDR3 DNA, CDR3 protein. A D gene is named only where the DNA matches it firmly. Rows may omit the clone size; those that give it use once, few, many or a size class.

TRBV7-9	TRBD1	TRBJ1-3	NA	TGTGCCAGCAGCTTAGGGGACAGCCGAAACACCATATATTTT	CASSLGDSRNTIYF
TRBV25-1	TRBD1	TRBJ1-2	many	TGTGCCAGCAGTGGTACCGGGACAGAATTAACAATCTATGGCTACACCTTC	CASSGTGTELTIYGYTF
TRBV7-6	TRBD1	TRBJ2-1	many	TGTGCCAGCAGCCTGGGGACAGGGGGATGGAATGAGCAGTTCTTC	CASSLGTGGWNEQFF
TRBV19	NA	TRBJ2-2	NA	TGTGCCAGTAGTATTAGGTCGACTGGGGGGAACACCGGGGAGCTGTTTTTT	CASSIRSTGGNTGELFF
TRBV7-9	TRBD1	TRBJ2-3	many	TGTGCCAGCAGCTATGGGACAGGGGTAGATACGCAGTATTTT	CASSYGTGVDTQYF
TRBV5-1	NA	TRBJ2-5	NA	TGCGCCAGCAGCTTGGGGGACTTCCAAGAGACCCAGTACTTC	CASSLGDFQETQYF
TRBV12-3/TRBV12-4	NA	TRBJ2-4	few	TGTGCCAGCAGTTTTTACGGATCCGGGAAAAACATTCAGTACTTC	CASSFYGSGKNIQYF
TRBV7-7	NA	TRBJ1-6	NA	TGTGCCAGCAGCTTAAATGTCAATTCACCCCTCCACTTT	CASSLNVNSPLHF
TRBV29-1	TRBD2	TRBJ2-1	many	TGCAGCGTCGGGGGAGGGGCGGGCTCGTACAATGAGCAGTTCTTC	CSVGGGAGSYNEQFF
TRBV28	NA	TRBJ1-1	many	TGTGCCAGCAGCCCGAGTTATTGGGCCGAAGAAGCTTTCTTT	CASSPSYWAEEAFF
TRBV6-2/TRBV6-3	TRBD1	TRBJ2-5	few	TGTGCCAGCACTACGGACAGGGGTCAAGAGACCCAGTACTTC	CASTTDRGQETQYF
TRBV4-3	NA	TRBJ1-6	NA	TGCGCCAGCAGCCAAGACGGCACCAAGTCGAATTCACCCCTCCACTTT	CASSQDGTKSNSPLHF
TRBV5-1	NA	TRBJ2-1	many	TGCGCCAGCGCGGACAACTACAATGAGCAGTTCTTC	CASADNYNEQFF
TRBV29-1	NA	TRBJ2-5	NA	TGCAGCGTTGATAACAGTGCAAGTGTCGAGACCCAGTACTTC	CSVDNSASVETQYF
TRBV6-1	NA	TRBJ1-2	many	TGTGCCAGTCTGAACTATGGCTACACCTTC	CASLNYGYTF
TRBV7-8	NA	TRBJ2-2	NA	TGTGCCAGCAGCTTTTTAGGGGCTGGGAGTATCGGGGAGCTGTTTTTT	CASSFLGAGSIGELFF
TRBV4-3	NA	TRBJ2-6	few	TGCGCCAGCAGCCAAGATGACGGGGCCAACGTCCTGACTTTC	CASSQDDGANVLTF
TRBV2	NA	TRBJ1-5	many	TGTGCCAGCAGTGGGGAGGGGTCGAGCAATCAGCCCCAGCATTTT	CASSGEGSSNQPQHF
TRBV19	NA	TRBJ1-4	few	TGTGCCAGTAGGCGGACCCGCCCCGGGGCTAATGAAAAACTGTTTTTT	CASRRTRPGANEKLFF
TRBV2	NA	TRBJ1-4	many	TGTGCCAGCAGTGAAGCGGACGCTAATGAAAAACTGTTTTTT	CASSEADANEKLFF
TRBV10-3	NA	TRBJ2-1	few	TGTGCCATCGGTTTGGGGGGAACCCTTCTAGGAAATGAGCAGTTCTTC	CAIGLGGTLLGNEQFF
TRBV12-5	NA	TRBJ2-3	large	TGTGCTAGTAGTCATTACGAGGTAGATACGCAGTATTTT	CASSHYEVDTQYF
TRBV29-1	NA	TRBJ1-1	many	TGCAGCGGGAGCCAGGGTTGGGGGATGAACACTGAAGCTTTCTTT	CSGSQGWGMNTEAFF
TRBV7-2	NA	TRBJ2-1	few	TGTGCCAGCAGCTTAGGGACAGCATACAATGAGCAGTTCTTC	CASSLGTAYNEQFF
TRBV28	NA	TRBJ2-7	many	TGTGCCAGCAGTCTTGGCCCCAGGCAGTACTTC	CASSLGPRQYF
TRBV2	NA	TRBJ2-7	NA	TGTGCCAGCACTGGGGGCCGTTCCTACGAGCAGTACTTC	CASTGGRSYEQYF
TRBV28	NA	TRBJ1-5	few	TGTGCCAGCAGTTTCCCGGACAGATACCAGCCCCAGCATTTT	CASSFPDRYQPQHF
TRBV20-1	NA	TRBJ1-4	few	TGCAGTGCTAGAGAACGCGTCGGGAGGTTAGAAAAACTGTTTTTT	CSARERVGRLEKLFF
TRBV4-3	NA	TRBJ1-6	few	TGCGCCAGCAGCCATGAGGCCGGGTTCCAAAATTCACCCCTCCACTTT	CASSHEAGFQNSPLHF
TRBV20-1	TRBD1	TRBJ1-2	many	TGCAGTGCTAGAGGGGGGGACAGGGGTCTAACTAACTATGGCTACACCTTC	CSARGGDRGLTNYGYTF
TRBV12-3/TRBV12-4	NA	TRBJ2-5	few	TGTGCCAGCCGAGAGGCGGAGACCCAGTACTTC	CASREAETQYF
TRBV10-3	TRBD1	TRBJ1-1	NA	TGTGCCACGGGACAGGGCCAGAACACTGAAGCTTTCTTT	CATGQGQNTEAFF
TRBV29-1	TRBD1	TRBJ1-2	few	TGCAGCGTTGTTGGGACAGGGGGCAACTATGGCTACACCTTC	CSVVGTGGNYGYTF
TRBV15	TRBD1	TRBJ1-1	many	TGTGCCACCAGCAGAACGACAGGGGGCATAACTGAAGCTTTCTTT	CATSRTTGGITEAFF
TRBV10-3	NA	TRBJ2-3	once	TGTGCCATCAGTGAGTCGAAATGGACCGTGAAAGATACGCAGTATTTT	CAISESKWTVKDTQYF
TRBV6-5	NA	TRBJ2-7	few	TGTGCCAGCAGTTACAATACGGGAGCCTCCTACGAGCAGTACTTC	CASSYNTGASYEQYF
TRBV28	TRBD2	TRBJ2-7	many	TGTGCCAGCAGGCTATCAAGGGGGACTAGCGGCTCCTACGAGCAGTACTTC	CASRLSRGTSGSYEQYF
TRBV7-8	NA	TRBJ1-3	many	TGTGCCAGCAGCTTGAGTTGGAACACCATATATTTT	CASSLSWNTIYF
TRBV18	TRBD1	TRBJ1-2	medium-sized	TGTGCCAGCTCACACTCCCAGGGGGCGGAGAATGGCTACACCTTC	CASSHSQGAENGYTF
TRBV28	NA	TRBJ2-7	many	TGTGCCAGCAGTTGGGCCTACGAGCAGTACTTC	CASSWAYEQYF
TRBV5-1	TRBD1	TRBJ1-5	NA	TGCGCCAGCAGCATAGACGGACAGGGCAGCAATCAGCCCCAGCATTTT	CASSIDGQGSNQPQHF
TRBV28	NA	TRBJ1-5	few	TGTGCCAGCAGCCGGGACGGCCTGAAGAATAGCAATCAGCCCCAGCATTTT	CASSRDGLKNSNQPQHF
TRBV30	TRBD1	TRBJ1-6	NA	TGTGCCCGCTGGACAGGCGGCGATTCACCCCTCCACTTT	CARWTGGDSPLHF
TRBV4-1	TRBD1	TRBJ1-1	NA	TGCGCCAGCAGCCCTCGACAGGGGGCAAGGTACACTGAAGCTTTCTTT	CASSPRQGARYTEAFF